Listed below are T cell receptor beta chains from one sample, sequenced in a study of memory CD4+ T cells and cytomegalovirus serostatus. Only in-frame clones appear in the TCRdb table, and some are missing; sequencing was by immunoSEQ multiplex PCR. The sample holds approximately 47,000 clones, about three quarters seen once. The sample comprised memory CD4+ T cells from blood. Every receptor here comes from an adult in good health and CMV-seronegative. CDR3s include the opening cysteine and the closing phenylalanine or tryptophan. A D gene is named only where the DNA matches it firmly. Only part of the rows carry a size: once, few, many, or a class if the clone is expanded.

>TRBJ1-2|once|TRBD1|TRBV5-6
TGTGCCAGCAGCTTGGAATACAGGGGGCGCGGGGGAACTAACTATGGCTACACCTTC
CASSLEYRGRGGTNYGYTF
>TRBJ2-2|NA|TRBD2|TRBV6-1
TGTGCCAGCAGTGCTCGACTAGCGGGAGGGACCGGGGAGCTGTTTTTT
CASSARLAGGTGELFF
>TRBJ2-1|NA|TRBD2|TRBV9
TGTGCCAGCAGCGTAGCCCCACCCCCTAGCGGAAAATACAATGAGCAGTTCTTC
CASSVAPPPSGKYNEQFF
>TRBJ1-1|few|NA|TRBV21-1
TGTGCCAGCAGCGGGGGGGCGCAGGGGAAGAACACTGAAGCTTTCTTT
CASSGGAQGKNTEAFF
>TRBJ2-2|NA|NA|TRBV5-1
TGCGCCAGCAGGTTCGTTTCGAACACCGGGGAGCTGTTTTTT
CASRFVSNTGELFF
>TRBJ2-3|NA|TRBD1|TRBV5-1
TGCGCCAGCAGCTTGGGTAACAGGGGGAGAGGCACAGATACGCAGTATTTT
CASSLGNRGRGTDTQYF
>TRBJ2-3|NA|TRBD2|TRBV7-9
TGTGCCAGCAGTGAGACTAGCGGGAGGGCAGATACGCAGTATTTT
CASSETSGRADTQYF
>TRBJ1-2|NA|NA|TRBV11-1
TGTGCCAGCAGCGAATCCCGTACCAGGGGTCTGAAAGATGGCTACACCTTC
CASSESRTRGLKDGYTF
>TRBJ2-5|NA|NA|TRBV28
TGTGCCAGCAGTTTAGGGACACATGAACAAGAGACCCAGTACTTC
CASSLGTHEQETQYF
>TRBJ2-7|NA|NA|TRBV11-2
TGTGCCAGCAGCTTATTGAGAAGGTACGAGCAGTACTTC
CASSLLRRYEQYF
>TRBJ2-1|NA|TRBD2|TRBV11-3
TGTGCCAGCAGCTTAGGCGGGAGTGAGTATGAGCAGTTCTTC
CASSLGGSEYEQFF
>TRBJ2-1|NA|NA|TRBV4-2
TGTGCCAGCAGCCAAGATATTGGGGGGGCCCGTTCCTACAATGAGCAGTTCTTC
CASSQDIGGARSYNEQFF
>TRBJ1-1|NA|NA|TRBV18
TGTGCCAGCTCAGCGACAGATTCTATGAACACTGAAGCTTTCTTT
CASSATDSMNTEAFF
>TRBJ1-1|few|NA|TRBV9
TGTGCCAGCAGCGTAGGAGGGAACAGGGACACTGAAGCTTTCTTT
CASSVGGNRDTEAFF
>TRBJ2-3|NA|NA|TRBV4-2
TGTGCCAGCAAATCGCCGATCACAGATACGCAGTATTTT
CASKSPITDTQYF
>TRBJ2-3|NA|TRBD2|TRBV18
TGTGCCAGCTCACCGGTGGGGGGGAGCACAGATACGCAGTATTTT
CASSPVGGSTDTQYF
>TRBJ2-5|NA|TRBD2|TRBV5-1
TGCGCCAGCAGCCCCCCGCTAGCGGCTCAAGAGACCCAGTACTTC
CASSPPLAAQETQYF
>TRBJ2-3|NA|TRBD2|TRBV6-5
TGTGCCAGCAGCTTAGCGGGAGAGGCTACAGATACGCAGTATTTT
CASSLAGEATDTQYF
>TRBJ2-7|once|TRBD2|TRBV5-1
TGCGCCAGCAGCAAGAGCGGGGGGGTCTCCTACGAGCAGTACTTC
CASSKSGGVSYEQYF
>TRBJ2-3|NA|TRBD1|TRBV19
TGTGCCAGTACCAGACAGGGAAGCACAGATACGCAGTATTTT
CASTRQGSTDTQYF
>TRBJ2-5|NA|NA|TRBV30
TGTGCCTGGACGGTTGGGAAAGGGACCCAGTACTTC
CAWTVGKGTQYF
>TRBJ2-3|NA|TRBD2|TRBV5-4
TGTGCCAGCAGCTTGGGACTAGCGGGAGGGCTAAGCACAGATACGCAGTATTTT
CASSLGLAGGLSTDTQYF
>TRBJ1-2|NA|NA|TRBV5-1
TGCGCCAGCAGCTTGTCAGGCCCAATATATGGCTACACCTTC
CASSLSGPIYGYTF
>TRBJ2-1|few|NA|TRBV11-3
TGTGCCAGCAGCTTAAGGGATGAGCAGTTCTTC
CASSLRDEQFF
>TRBJ2-7|NA|NA|TRBV20-1
TGCAGTGCTCGCCGGGTGATGGGGCAGTACTTC
CSARRVMGQYF
>TRBJ1-4|NA|TRBD1|TRBV7-2
TGTGCCAGCAGCTCCACAGGGGGCAGGACTAATGAAAAACTGTTTTTT
CASSSTGGRTNEKLFF
>TRBJ1-4|NA|NA|TRBV27
TGTGCCAGCAGCCTTTCGTGGGCTAATGAAAAACTGTTTTTT
CASSLSWANEKLFF
>TRBJ2-7|medium-sized|NA|TRBV5-8
TGTGCCAGCAGCTTTTTAAGTCTCAGGGTCTACGAGCAGTACTTC
CASSFLSLRVYEQYF
>TRBJ1-5|NA|TRBD1|TRBV19
TGTGCCAGTACCCGGGGACAGGGGTATCAGCCCCAGCATTTT
CASTRGQGYQPQHF
>TRBJ2-2|few|TRBD1|TRBV2
TGTGCCAGCAGTGAGAGGGGACAGGGGAACACCGGGGAGCTGTTTTTT
CASSERGQGNTGELFF
>TRBJ1-3|NA|TRBD1|TRBV6-6
TGTGCCAGCAGTGGGACAGGTCCCGGAAACACCATATATTTT
CASSGTGPGNTIYF
>TRBJ1-1|few|NA|TRBV6-5
TGTGCCAGCAGTTACTCAGCCACCATGAACACTGAAGCTTTCTTT
CASSYSATMNTEAFF
>TRBJ1-1|few|NA|TRBV30
TGTGCCTGGAGACTTCCGGACCGAGAATTGGGCACTGAAGCTTTCTTT
CAWRLPDRELGTEAFF
>TRBJ2-5|NA|NA|TRBV6-5
TGTGCCAGCAGGTACGGGACCGACCAAGGGACCCAGTACTTC
CASRYGTDQGTQYF
>TRBJ1-4|NA|NA|TRBV27
TGTGCCAGCAGCCGCACAGGGTCTAGCGAAAAACTGTTTTTT
CASSRTGSSEKLFF
>TRBJ2-5|NA|TRBD1|TRBV5-6
TGTGCCAGCAGCGCTGACTTAGGGACAGGCGGGCAGTACTTC
CASSADLGTGGQYF
>TRBJ2-5|NA|TRBD2|TRBV7-6
TGTGCCAGCAGCTTAGTGGGACTAGCGGGAGACGGGACCCAGTACTTC
CASSLVGLAGDGTQYF
>TRBJ2-3|NA|TRBD2|TRBV5-5
TGTGCCAGCAGCTTCCGTAGCGGGGGGGCTACAGATACGCAGTATTTT
CASSFRSGGATDTQYF
>TRBJ1-1|NA|NA|TRBV11-2
TGTGCCAGCAGCCCGAGACAGAGACGGGGGAACACTGAAGCTTTCTTT
CASSPRQRRGNTEAFF
>TRBJ1-2|NA|NA|TRBV6-1
TGTGCCAGCAGTGAAAAGGGGTGGGGCCACTATGGCTACACCTTC
CASSEKGWGHYGYTF
>TRBJ1-5|NA|NA|TRBV19
TGTGCCAGTAGCCGGTCCCTCAATCAGCCCCAGCATTTT
CASSRSLNQPQHF
>TRBJ1-2|NA|NA|TRBV5-1
TGCGCCAGCAGCCCCGGTCGGGGCAGCTTTGTACACGACACCTTC
CASSPGRGSFVHDTF
>TRBJ2-5|NA|TRBD1|TRBV25-1
TGTGCCAGCAGTCCCCATCTCGGACAGGGAGAGACCCAGTACTTC
CASSPHLGQGETQYF
>TRBJ2-2|NA|NA|TRBV21-1
TGTGCCAGCAGCAAAGAGAGGGACAGGGTCACCGGGGAGCTGTTTTTT
CASSKERDRVTGELFF
>TRBJ2-5|NA|TRBD1|TRBV6-6
TGTGCCAGCAGTCTCACAGGGGGCGCCGAGACCCAGTACTTC
CASSLTGGAETQYF
>TRBJ1-5|NA|NA|TRBV7-2
TGTGCCAGCAGCCGCAATTCGGTGTGGGCAGGTCAGCCCCAGCATTTT
CASSRNSVWAGQPQHF